The 4 T cell receptor beta chains below were found in one sample sequenced in a study of blood T cell repertoires in COVID-19 (dated by TCRdb to about 2020). Library generation was performed with the immunoSEQ multiplex PCR assay. TCRdb holds this immuneACCESS table with in-frame rearrangements only. Some clones are missing; in checked studies, unresolved V genes explain under half, and the rest has no known cause. Present in this sample are about half a million clones, 89% of which were seen just once. The ten top clones hold around 0.9% of the sample. The sample comprised peripheral blood. The receptors come from a man aged 18 to 35 with COVID-19, enrolled during active disease.

The rearrangement uses TRBV12-5 and TRBJ1-1; 7 nucleotides align to TRBD1. Germline CDR1 is LGHNT and CDR2 is FRNRAP. J was trimmed by 4 bases and V by 6 bases; bases with no gene match: 5. There are 13 residues in the CDR3. The CDR3, as DNA: TGTGCTAGTGGCTTACAGGGGATCACTGAAGCTTTCTTT. Translating it yields CASGLQGITEAFF.

This chain connects TRBV28 to TRBJ2-3, with D possibly matching TRBD2 (5 bases). The germline V gene encodes CDR1 MDHEN and CDR2 SYDVKM. Trimming shortened V by 6 bases and J by 2 bases, and 12 bases separated the two germline ends. The CDR3 contains 14 residues. CDR3 sequence (DNA): TGTGCCAGCAGACTCGGGGTTTTCACAGATACGCAGTATTTT. This gives the protein CASRLGVFTDTQYF. The full variable domain, with the rest looked up from reference TRBV28 and TRBJ2-3, is DVKVTQSSRYLVKRTGEKVFLECVQDMDHENMFWYRQDPGLGLRLIYFSYDVKMKEKGDIPEGYSVSREKKERFSLILESASTNQTSMYLCASRLGVFTDTQYFGPGTRLTVL.

This chain connects TRBV25-1 to TRBJ1-4; 9 nucleotides line up with TRBD1. Germline CDR1 MGHDK, CDR2 SYGVNS. The CDR3 is made up of 15 amino acids. With 3 bases clipped from V and 7 bases from J, the junction kept 6 bases outside the gene matches. DNA for the CDR3: TGTGCCAGCAGTGATCCCGGGACAGGGCTTGAAAAACTGTTTTTT. Its protein is CASSDPGTGLEKLFF.

Written as DNA, the CDR3 is TGTGCCAGCAGACAAAACTCTGGGGCCAACGTCCTGACTTTC. Protein sequence: CASRQNSGANVLTF. The chain joins TRBV6-5 to TRBJ2-6; D is unresolved. V was trimmed by 6 bases and J by 0 bases, leaving 6 bases between them. The CDR3 loop spans 14 amino acids. CDR1 is MNHEY and CDR2 is SVGAGI in the germline V gene.